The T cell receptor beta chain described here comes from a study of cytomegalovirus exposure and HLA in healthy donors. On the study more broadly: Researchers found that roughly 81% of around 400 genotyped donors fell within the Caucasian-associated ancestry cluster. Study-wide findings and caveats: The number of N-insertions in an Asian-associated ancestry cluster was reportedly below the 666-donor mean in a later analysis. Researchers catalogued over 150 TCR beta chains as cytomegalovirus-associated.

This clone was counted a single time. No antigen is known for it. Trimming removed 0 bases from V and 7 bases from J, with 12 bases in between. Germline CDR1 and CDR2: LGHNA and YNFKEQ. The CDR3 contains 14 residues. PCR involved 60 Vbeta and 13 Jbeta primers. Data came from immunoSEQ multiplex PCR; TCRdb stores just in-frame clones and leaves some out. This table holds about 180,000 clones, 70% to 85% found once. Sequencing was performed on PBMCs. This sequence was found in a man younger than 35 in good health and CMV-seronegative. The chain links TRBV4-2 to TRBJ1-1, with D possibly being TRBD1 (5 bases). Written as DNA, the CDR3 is TGTGCCAGCAGCCAAGATCGGGGGGGTTGTGAAGCTTTCTTT. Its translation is CASSQDRGGCEAFF.